A single sample is the source of the 10 T cell receptor beta chains below, sequenced in a study of OX40 agonist ivuxolimab in advanced cancers. Sequenced by immunoSEQ multiplex PCR; TCRdb stores in-frame clones only, minus some. The sample shows some 100,000 clones, 90% of them seen only once. Sample: CD4+ or CD8+ T cells sorted from blood, taken in a trial of the OX40 agonist ivuxolimab. The receptors shown here come from an adult with an advanced solid tumor such as melanoma, head and neck, liver or kidney cancer.

The chain has TRBV4-2 and TRBJ2-3; D gene ambiguous. This CDR3 has 14 residues. Trimming took off 4 bases at V and 1 base at J, with 9 bases between the two ends. Germline assignment: CDR1 LGHNA and CDR2 YNFKEQ. In DNA, the CDR3 is TGTGCCAGCAGCCCCCCGCCTCGCACAGATACGCAGTATTTT. Residues: CASSPPPRTDTQYF.

This clone was recorded only once. The chain couples TRBV19 to TRBJ2-3; tentative D call: TRBD1 (6 bases). Germline V lookup: CDR1 LNHDA, CDR2 SQIVND (reference sequence). The CDR3 sequence is 15 residues long. V was pared by 1 base and J by 6 bases, with 14 bases between. CDR3 sequence reads: CASSIGRPGVDTQYF. The CDR3 bases are TGTGCCAGTAGTATAGGAAGGCCAGGGGTGGATACGCAGTATTTT.

The rearrangement joins TRBV5-1 to TRBJ2-1; TRBD2 aligns across 11 bases. V gave up 4 bases and J gave up 7 bases; unmatched junction bases: 10. CDR1 and CDR2 (germline): SGHRS, YFSETQ. This CDR3 is 16 amino acids long. CDR3 loop: CASSSLAGGPGNEQFF. The CDR3 region has the DNA TGCGCCAGCAGCAGCTTAGCGGGAGGGCCTGGAAATGAGCAGTTCTTC.

The chain uses TRBV19 and TRBJ2-3; TRBD2 aligns across 10 bases. Germline V gene lookup returns CDR1 LNHDA and CDR2 SQIVND (reference sequence). With 7 bases clipped from V and 5 bases from J, the junction kept 6 bases outside the gene matches. This CDR3 is 14 amino acids long. This CDR3 reads CASMASGSGDTQYF. The CDR3 nucleotides read TGTGCCAGTATGGCTAGCGGGAGTGGAGATACGCAGTATTTT.

V is TRBV19 and J is TRBJ2-7, with D possibly matching TRBD2 (6 bases). CDR1 is LNHDA, CDR2 SQIVND, per germline (reference sequence). This CDR3 comprises 14 residues. V was pared by 10 bases and J by 1 base, with 17 bases between. In DNA form, the CDR3 reads TGTGCCACCACTAGCTCCCCAGGTTCCTACGAGCAGTACTTC. It specifies CATTSSPGSYEQYF.

This chain connects TRBV14 to TRBJ2-1; D may correspond to TRBD1 or TRBD2 (5 bases each). CDR3 size: 15 residues. Germline V gives CDR1 SGHDN, CDR2 FVKESK. Trimming removed 4 bases from V and 2 bases from J, with 12 bases in between. CDR3 bases: TGTGCCAGCAGCCCCGGGACCCAGCCCTACAATGAGCAGTTCTTC. This encodes CASSPGTQPYNEQFF.

This chain uses TRBV7-2 with TRBJ2-5; perhaps TRBD2 as D (5 bases). The ends were cut back, 5 bases at V and 5 bases at J, with 18 bases in the middle. Germline assignment: CDR1 SGHTA and CDR2 FQGNSA. This CDR3 is built from 15 residues. The CDR3 DNA reads as TGTGCCAGCAGCCCCGTAACGCGGGTTTATGAGACCCAGTACTTC. This gives the protein CASSPVTRVYETQYF.

There are a few counts of this clone. The chain employs TRBV28 and TRBJ1-5; D possibly corresponds to TRBD1 (5 bases). CDR1 and CDR2 (germline): MDHEN, SYDVKM. This CDR3 contains 16 residues. Trimming removed 5 bases from V and 3 bases from J, with 17 bases in between. DNA of the CDR3: TGTGCCAGCAGTCCGTTTGTGGGGCGGAACAATCAGCCCCAGCATTTT. This sequence encodes CASSPFVGRNNQPQHF.

The chain uses TRBV7-2 and TRBJ2-2; weak D call: TRBD1 (5 bases). Germline V gene data show CDR1 as SGHTA and CDR2 as FQGNSA. This CDR3 has 13 amino acids. V was shortened by 5 bases and J by 5 bases, with 9 bases between the two germline ends. CDR3 in amino acids: CASSRQRTGELFF. The CDR3 nucleotides are TGTGCCAGCAGCAGACAGAGAACCGGGGAGCTGTTTTTT.

The chain combines TRBV5-6 with TRBJ1-1; D perhaps matches TRBD1 (5 bases). V was clipped by 4 bases and J by 3 bases, with 13 bases between them. The CDR3 totals 14 residues. Germline V gene sequence: CDR1 SGHDT, CDR2 YYEEEE. In nucleotides, the CDR3 is TGTGCCAGCAGCACTCCCACAGGTCACACTGAAGCTTTCTTT. This sequence encodes CASSTPTGHTEAFF.